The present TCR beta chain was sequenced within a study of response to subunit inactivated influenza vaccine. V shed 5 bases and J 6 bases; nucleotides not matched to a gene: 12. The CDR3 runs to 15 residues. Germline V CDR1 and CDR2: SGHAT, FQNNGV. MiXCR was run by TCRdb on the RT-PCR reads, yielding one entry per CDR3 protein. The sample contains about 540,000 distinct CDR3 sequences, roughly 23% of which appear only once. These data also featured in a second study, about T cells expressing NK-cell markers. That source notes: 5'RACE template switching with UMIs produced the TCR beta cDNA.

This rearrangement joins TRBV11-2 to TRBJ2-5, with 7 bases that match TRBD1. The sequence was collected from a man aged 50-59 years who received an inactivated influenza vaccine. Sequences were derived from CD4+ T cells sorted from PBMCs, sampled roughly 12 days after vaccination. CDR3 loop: CASSVLTGSEKTQYF. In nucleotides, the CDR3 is TGTGCCAGCAGCGTACTGACAGGGTCGGAGAAGACCCAGTACTTC.